This T cell receptor beta chain was profiled in a study of T-cell memory formation after mild COVID-19. Germline V gene data show CDR1 as WSHSY and CDR2 as SAAADI. The CDR3 is 16 residues long. V lost 2 bases and J lost 0; bases outside the gene matches: 4. Comments on this clonotype: Its cognate antigen is unknown.

General study results and limits: The CD4+ clones that contracted clustered mainly within CM and EM, and the CD8+ clones concentrated in EMRA.

TCRdb re-analysed the 5' RACE reads in MiXCR, keeping a single row per CDR3 protein. This table has under 350,000 distinct CDR3 sequences, under 20% appearing once. The sample was PBMCs or a T cell subset sorted from them (not recorded which). The TCR sequence derives from a man younger than 30 who had mild COVID-19 (a few samples of this study predate the infection). Cell type and time point are not known. The chain combines TRBV10-2 with TRBJ1-5; the match to TRBD1 covers 7 bases. CDR3 region: CASSEDRAYSNQPQHF. CDR3 nucleotides: TGCGCCAGCAGTGAGGACAGGGCATATAGCAATCAGCCCCAGCATTTT.